This T cell receptor beta chain was sequenced in a study of T cell responses to AZD1222 COVID-19 vaccine. The protocol was immunoSEQ multiplex PCR, while the TCRdb copy is restricted to in-frame clones and leaves out a portion. Found here are approximately 76,000 clones, around nine tenths of them singletons; the top ten hold less than 5.5%. Study-level points and caveats: Per reports, nearly half of all spike-specific TCRs target regions that are unmutated in variants. Among the donors, most were white British and more were female, and clonal diversity was possibly underestimated.

CDR1 and CDR2 (germline): MNHEY, SVGEGT. The CDR3 length is 15 residues. V was clipped by 5 bases and J by 4 bases; unmatched bases: 6. Worth noting for this clone: Its antigen is unknown.

This receptor was taken from an adult in good health. This chain joins TRBV6-2 or TRBV6-3 and TRBJ1-5; 9 bases are a match to TRBD1. The sample in question was peripheral blood, obtained on day 0 of MenACWY control vaccination. This chain's CDR3 is CASSDRGTGNQPQHF. Here the CDR3 DNA reads TGTGCCAGCAGTGACAGGGGGACAGGGAATCAGCCCCAGCATTTT.